The TCR beta chain under discussion was sequenced for a study of beta chain features in type 1 diabetes. General observations from the study: Whether HLA type affects TCRB rearrangement stayed undetermined in the present work. Relative to healthy donors, patients appeared to have naive, central memory and Treg TCRB repertoires that were more similar. Using cDNA template may skew counts toward highly expressing activated cells.

Germline CDR1 and CDR2: KGHSH and LQKENI. V lost 2 bases and J 9 bases, leaving 11 bases between the germline ends. The CDR3 loop spans 13 amino acids. This clone came up a few times. Antigen unknown. The authors reverse transcribed all of the isolated RNA, so sequencing captured expressed TCRB transcripts. It was found that naive, central memory and regulatory T cell samples averaged roughly 3.6 million reads. Method: immunoSEQ multiplex PCR; TCRdb's copy keeps in-frame clones and lacks some. The data show hundreds of thousands of clones, over 9.5% seen once. V is TRBV18 and J is TRBJ2-1; TRBD2 might be the D (6 bases). Sequenced: naive CD4+ T cells from blood. The TCR comes from a young woman in good health. The CDR3 region has the DNA TGTGCCAGCTCACCAAAACTAGCTACTGAGCAGTTCTTC. It specifies CASSPKLATEQFF.